The rows below give T cell receptor beta chains drawn from one sample of a study of type 1 regulatory T cells. These receptors have no identified antigens. TCRdb analysed the reads with MiXCR anew, one entry per CDR3 protein. The sample contains about 62,000 distinct CDR3 sequences, 62% of which appear only once. The specimen was cultured non-Tr1 T cells, either the whole culture or a sorted T cell fraction (not recorded which). These TCRs come from a human donor in good health. The CDR3 runs from the conserved cysteine through the conserved F or W.

TRBJ2-1 TRBV6-5 14 CASTPTRGYNEQFF
TRBJ1-4 TRBV5-1 15 CASRVGSSANEKLFF
TRBJ2-2 TRBV4-2 14 CASNGQGGTGELFF
TRBJ2-1 TRBV7-3 14 CASRWGGAGNEQFF
TRBJ2-1 TRBV20-1 14 CSASPWEGDNEQFF
TRBJ2-3 TRBV2 15 CASSSGRGSTDTQYF
TRBJ2-7 TRBV20-1 14 CSARARTSGYEQYF
TRBJ1-1 TRBV5-1 14 CASRPGGAYTEAFF
TRBJ2-2 TRBV11-2 19 CASSQSVLSGRAYTGELFF
TRBJ2-2 TRBV20-1 15 CSASPARSGTGELFF
TRBJ1-1 TRBV20-1 14 CSASFEDRVTEAFF
TRBJ1-2 TRBV2 13 CASSDPGNYGYTF
TRBJ2-7 TRBV5-1 16 CASSGDPGLRGSEQYF
TRBJ2-1 TRBV7-9 14 CASSPDRSNNEQFF
TRBJ1-2 TRBV20-1 13 CSASRGGDYGYTF
TRBJ2-7 TRBV11-3 18 CASSPWRGPRPGSYEQYF
TRBJ2-6 TRBV6-5 14 CASYRDSGANVLTF
TRBJ2-5 TRBV10-2 15 CASSEWGSSRETQYF
TRBJ2-7 TRBV7-9 13 CASSLASGAEQYF
TRBJ2-5 TRBV20-1 17 CSARDLAGAAEGETQYF
TRBJ2-1 TRBV4-1 17 CASSQDLGRERNNEQFF
TRBJ2-7 TRBV28 14 CASSFAESSYEQYF
TRBJ2-1 TRBV9 14 CASSPVAPLGEQFF
TRBJ2-1 TRBV20-1 17 CSAREVGRRSSYNEQFF
TRBJ1-6 TRBV27 15 CASSVGNTYNSPLHF
TRBJ2-1 TRBV5-1 16 CASSLIGGRSYNEQFF
TRBJ2-1 TRBV7-2 13 CASSSAGAREQFF
TRBJ2-6 TRBV5-1 17 CASSEITAGSGANVLTF
TRBJ1-1 TRBV20-1 14 CSARQAVFGTEAFF
TRBJ2-2 TRBV29-1 14 CSVEDPGGTGELFF
TRBJ2-5 TRBV20-1 12 CSAHQGEWAQYF
TRBJ2-1 TRBV5-1 19 CASSLQWASGSSSYNEQFF
TRBJ1-1 TRBV20-1 12 CSASVGSTEAFF
TRBJ1-6 TRBV4-2 14 CASSQDLGSFLLHF
TRBJ2-7 TRBV4-3 15 CASSPGLDPSYEQYF
TRBJ1-5 TRBV5-1 14 CASSLGGVEQPQHF
TRBJ2-7 TRBV29-1 11 CSAVKGNEQYF
TRBJ2-3 TRBV29-1 12 CSAWVLRDTQYF
TRBJ1-1 TRBV6-5 14 CASRPNMGGAEAFF
TRBJ2-7 TRBV12-5 13 CASGLGQQYEQYF
TRBJ2-7 TRBV5-6 16 CASSPPHGTGLHEQYF
TRBJ2-2 TRBV14 17 CASSTRLLADHTGELFF
TRBJ2-2 TRBV7-2 14 CASQTSQNTGELFF
TRBJ2-3 TRBV20-1 13 CSASGTSGNTQYF
TRBJ2-4 TRBV2 17 CASSRLGTGGYPNIQYF
TRBJ1-4 TRBV15 15 CATSIAGTTNEKLFF
TRBJ2-1 TRBV15 14 CATSSRDRANEQFF
TRBJ2-7 TRBV6-5 15 CASSFQPDWSVEQYF
TRBJ2-7 TRBV20-1 15 CSATRPASGSYEQYF
TRBJ2-7 TRBV10-3 13 CAIKPRGADEQYF
TRBJ2-2 TRBV20-1 15 CSAGEARRNTGELFF
TRBJ1-1 TRBV20-1 13 CSASWMESTEAFF
TRBJ2-2 TRBV10-1 12 CASSKTPGELFF